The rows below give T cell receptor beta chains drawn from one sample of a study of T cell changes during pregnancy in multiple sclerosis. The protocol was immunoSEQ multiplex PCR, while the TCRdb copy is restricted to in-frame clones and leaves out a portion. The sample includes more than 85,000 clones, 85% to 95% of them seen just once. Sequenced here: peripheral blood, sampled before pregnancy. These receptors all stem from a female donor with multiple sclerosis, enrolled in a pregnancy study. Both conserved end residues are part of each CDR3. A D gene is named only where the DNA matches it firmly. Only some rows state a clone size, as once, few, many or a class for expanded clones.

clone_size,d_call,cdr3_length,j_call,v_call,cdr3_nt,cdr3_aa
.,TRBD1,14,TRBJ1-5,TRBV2,TGTGCCAGCGGACAGGAGAATAGCAATCAGCCCCAGCATTTT,CASGQENSNQPQHF
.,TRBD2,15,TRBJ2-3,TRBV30,TGTGCCTGGAAGGGACTAGCGCCCCACACAGATACGCAGTATTTT,CAWKGLAPHTDTQYF
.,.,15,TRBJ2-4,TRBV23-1,TGCGCCAGCAGTCTTGAGCTTCTAGCCAAAAACATTCAGTACTTC,CASSLELLAKNIQYF
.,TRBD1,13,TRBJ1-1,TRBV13,TGTGCCAGCAGCTCCAGGGGGACCACTGAAGCTTTCTTT,CASSSRGTTEAFF
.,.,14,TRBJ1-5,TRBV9,TGTGCCAGCAGCGTTAGGACAACCCATCAGCCCCAGCATTTT,CASSVRTTHQPQHF
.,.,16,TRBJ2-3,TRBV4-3,TGCGCCAGCAGCCAAGAATACGGGAGTGTAACAGATACGCAGTATTTT,CASSQEYGSVTDTQYF
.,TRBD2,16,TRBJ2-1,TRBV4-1,TGCGCCAGCAGCCAAGAGGGCGGGAGCTCCTACAATGAGCAGTTCTTC,CASSQEGGSSYNEQFF
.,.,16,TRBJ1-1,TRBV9,TGTGCCAGCAGCGTAGCGGCTCACTATATGAACACTGAAGCTTTCTTT,CASSVAAHYMNTEAFF
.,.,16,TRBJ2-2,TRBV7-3,TGTGCCAGCAGCAACACCGGGACAAGGAACACCGGGGAGCTGTTTTTT,CASSNTGTRNTGELFF
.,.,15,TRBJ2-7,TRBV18,TGTGCCAGCTCAGAGGGCCCGGGTGACCCCTACGAGCAGTACTTC,CASSEGPGDPYEQYF
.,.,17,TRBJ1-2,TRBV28,TGTGCCAGCGAAGAAGAACAGGGAAGGCTCTCCTACTATGGCTACACCTTC,CASEEEQGRLSYYGYTF
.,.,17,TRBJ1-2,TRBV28,TGTGCCAGCAGTTTTGATCACTTGGCGGGTTCTAACTATGGCTACACCTTC,CASSFDHLAGSNYGYTF
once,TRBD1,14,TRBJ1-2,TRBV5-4,TGTGCCAGCAGCCTGTACAGGGGGACAGGGGGCTACACCTTC,CASSLYRGTGGYTF
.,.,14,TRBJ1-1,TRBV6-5,TGTGCCAGCAGTTACCTCCAGGGGAACACTGAAGCTTTCTTT,CASSYLQGNTEAFF
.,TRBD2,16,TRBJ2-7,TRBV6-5,TGTGCCAGCAGTTACACCGGGACTAGCGTATCCTACGAGCAGTACTTC,CASSYTGTSVSYEQYF
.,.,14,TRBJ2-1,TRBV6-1,TGTGCCAGCAGTGAAAGAGGGTGGTACAATGAGCAGTTCTTC,CASSERGWYNEQFF
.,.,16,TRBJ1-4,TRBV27,TGTGCCAGCAGCCCCGCCGGGACATTAAATAATGAAAAACTGTTTTTT,CASSPAGTLNNEKLFF
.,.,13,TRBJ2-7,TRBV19,TGTGCCAGTAGTACGGGAACCCGCTCCGAGCAGTACTTC,CASSTGTRSEQYF
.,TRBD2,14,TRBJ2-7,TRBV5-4,TGTGCCAGCAGCTTGGGCCGCGGGAGGTACGAGCAGTACTTC,CASSLGRGRYEQYF
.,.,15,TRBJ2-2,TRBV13,TGTGCCAGCAGCTTTGAAGGGGCCTTCACCGGGGAGCTGTTTTTT,CASSFEGAFTGELFF
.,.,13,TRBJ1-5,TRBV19,TGTGCCACAACGGGACAAAGCAATCAGCCCCAGCATTTT,CATTGQSNQPQHF
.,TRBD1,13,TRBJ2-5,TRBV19,TGTGCCAGCAGGACAGGGCTTCGAGAGACCCAGTACTTC,CASRTGLRETQYF
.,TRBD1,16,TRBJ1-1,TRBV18,TGTGCCAGCTCACCGAGGGACAGGGGGCCGAACACTGAAGCTTTCTTT,CASSPRDRGPNTEAFF
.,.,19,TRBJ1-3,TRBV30,TGTGCCTGGTTGGGGATAATCGATCGGGACATGAGCTCTGGAAACACCATATATTTT,CAWLGIIDRDMSSGNTIYF
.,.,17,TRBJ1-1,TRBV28,TGTGCCAGCAGCCAGTGGGAGGACGGAGTGATGAACACTGAAGCTTTCTTT,CASSQWEDGVMNTEAFF
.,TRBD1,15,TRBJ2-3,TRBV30,TGTGCCTGGACCCCCCGACAGGGGAGCACAGATACGCAGTATTTT,CAWTPRQGSTDTQYF
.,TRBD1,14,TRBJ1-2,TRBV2,TGTGCCAGCAGGAAAGCACAGGGGGCATATGGCTACACCTTC,CASRKAQGAYGYTF
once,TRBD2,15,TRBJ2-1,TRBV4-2,TGTGCCAGCAGGGAGACTAGCGGGAGCTACAATGAGCAGTTCTTC,CASRETSGSYNEQFF
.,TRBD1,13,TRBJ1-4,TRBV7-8,TGTGCCAGCAGCAACAGGGGGCGTGAAAAACTGTTTTTT,CASSNRGREKLFF
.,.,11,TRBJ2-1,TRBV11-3,TGTGCCAGCAGCTGGCAAAATGAGCAGTTCTTC,CASSWQNEQFF
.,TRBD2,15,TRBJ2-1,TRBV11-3,TGTGCCAGCAGCGGGTGGGGGGGGAGTGGCGATGAGCAGTTCTTC,CASSGWGGSGDEQFF